This T cell receptor beta chain was identified during a study of graft-versus-host responses after intestinal transplantation. Tissue processing of the graft released intraepithelial and lamina propria lymphocytes from it. The table came from immunoSEQ multiplex PCR; TCRdb's copy has only in-frame clones and leaves some out. The sample has 13,000 to 15,000 clones, around two thirds seen once. The source of this sequence is a human patient who received an intestinal transplant, so some T cells may come from the graft donor. The starting material was ileum tissue, obtained 16 days after intestinal transplant.

CDR3 coding DNA: TGTGCCAGCAGCCGCGGTATGCAGGGGAATGAAAAACTGTTTTTT. Translation gives CASSRGMQGNEKLFF. This sequence joins TRBV21-1 and TRBJ1-4; TRBD1 is the table's D call and was not checked against the DNA. TRBV21-1 is a pseudogene segment. The CDR3 contains 15 residues.